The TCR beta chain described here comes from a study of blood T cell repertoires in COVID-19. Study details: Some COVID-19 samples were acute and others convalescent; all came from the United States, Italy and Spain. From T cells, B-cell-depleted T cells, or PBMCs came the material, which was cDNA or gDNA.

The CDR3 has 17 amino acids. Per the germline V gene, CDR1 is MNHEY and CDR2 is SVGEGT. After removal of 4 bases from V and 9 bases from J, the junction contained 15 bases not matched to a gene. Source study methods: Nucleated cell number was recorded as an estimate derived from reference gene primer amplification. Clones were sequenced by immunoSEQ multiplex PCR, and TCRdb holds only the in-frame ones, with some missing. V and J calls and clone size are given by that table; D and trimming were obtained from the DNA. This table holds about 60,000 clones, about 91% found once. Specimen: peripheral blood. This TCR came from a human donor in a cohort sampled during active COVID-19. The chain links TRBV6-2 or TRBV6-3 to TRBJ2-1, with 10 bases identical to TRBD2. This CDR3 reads CASSSPSLAGVPSEQFF. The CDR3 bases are TGTGCCAGCAGTTCTCCGTCGCTAGCGGGAGTTCCAAGTGAGCAGTTCTTC.